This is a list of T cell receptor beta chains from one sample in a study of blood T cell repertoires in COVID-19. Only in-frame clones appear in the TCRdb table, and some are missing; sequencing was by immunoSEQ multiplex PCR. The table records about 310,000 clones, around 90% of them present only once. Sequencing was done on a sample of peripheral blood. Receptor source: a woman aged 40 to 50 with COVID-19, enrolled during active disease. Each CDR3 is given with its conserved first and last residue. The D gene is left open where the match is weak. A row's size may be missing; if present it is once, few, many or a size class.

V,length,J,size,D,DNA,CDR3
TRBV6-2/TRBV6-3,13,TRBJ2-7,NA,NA,TGTGCCAGCAGTTACCAACACTCCTACGAGCAGTACTTC,CASSYQHSYEQYF
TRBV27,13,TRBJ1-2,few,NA,TGTGCCAGCAGTTTGAGGGCTAACTATGGCTACACCTTC,CASSLRANYGYTF
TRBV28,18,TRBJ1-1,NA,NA,TGTGCCAGCAGTTTATACCGGTTTTCCGGGAATAGTTACACTGAAGCTTTCTTT,CASSLYRFSGNSYTEAFF
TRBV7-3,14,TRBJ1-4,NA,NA,TGTGCCAGCAGCCCAGGTGGCTATTTTGAAAAACTGTTTTTT,CASSPGGYFEKLFF
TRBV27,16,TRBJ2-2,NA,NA,TGTGCCAGCAGTCTCATAACGAGCGCGAACACCGGGGAGCTGTTTTTT,CASSLITSANTGELFF
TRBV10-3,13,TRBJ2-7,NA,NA,TGTGCCATCAAAAGTGAACACCCCTACGAGCAGTACTTC,CAIKSEHPYEQYF
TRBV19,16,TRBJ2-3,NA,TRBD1,TGTGCCAGTAGCCGGGGACAGGAGGCTCTCACAGATACGCAGTATTTT,CASSRGQEALTDTQYF
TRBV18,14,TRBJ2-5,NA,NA,TGTGCCAGCTCACCGGGGGGGGCACGAGAGACCCAGTACTTC,CASSPGGARETQYF
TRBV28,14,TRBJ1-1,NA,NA,TGTGCCAGCAGTTTCGGTCAGGTGAACACTGAAGCTTTCTTT,CASSFGQVNTEAFF
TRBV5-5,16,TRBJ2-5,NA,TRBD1,TGTGCCAGCAGCCCCCAGGCCGGACAGGGCTTGAAGACCCAGTACTTC,CASSPQAGQGLKTQYF
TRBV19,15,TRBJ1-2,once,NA,TGTGCCAGTACCCCTTTGGGGGAGGGCAACTATGGCTACACCTTC,CASTPLGEGNYGYTF
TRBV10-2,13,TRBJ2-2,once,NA,TGCGCCAGCAGGGGAGGAGTGGCCGGGGAGCTGTTTTTT,CASRGGVAGELFF
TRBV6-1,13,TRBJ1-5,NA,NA,TGTGCCAGCACCCCCGTACAAGAACAGCCCCAGCATTTT,CASTPVQEQPQHF
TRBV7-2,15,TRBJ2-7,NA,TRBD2,TGTGCCAGCAGCTTCGGACTAGCGGGAGGCTACGAGCAGTACTTC,CASSFGLAGGYEQYF
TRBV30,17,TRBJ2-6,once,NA,TGTGCCTGGAGTGTGGGAGCAACTAACTCTGGGGCCAACGTCCTGACTTTC,CAWSVGATNSGANVLTF
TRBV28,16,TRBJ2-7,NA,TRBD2,TGTGCCAGCACCTTATGGGCTAGCGGGAGGAACTACGAGCAGTACTTC,CASTLWASGRNYEQYF
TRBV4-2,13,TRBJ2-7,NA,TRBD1,TGTGCCAGTACGGGGACAGGGCGCCACGAGCAGTACTTC,CASTGTGRHEQYF
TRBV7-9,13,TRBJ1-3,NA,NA,TGTGCCAGCAGCCCCAACTCTGGAAACACCATATATTTT,CASSPNSGNTIYF
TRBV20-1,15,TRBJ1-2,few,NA,TGCAGTGCTAGTCCCTCGACAGCTTCTAACTATGGCTACACCTTC,CSASPSTASNYGYTF
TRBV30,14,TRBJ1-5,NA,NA,TGTGCCTGGAGTGTAAGGGCCGGGGATCAGCCCCAGCATTTT,CAWSVRAGDQPQHF
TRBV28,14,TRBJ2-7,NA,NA,TGTGCCAGCACCCCTGGAGGAGCGATCTACGAGCAGTACTTC,CASTPGGAIYEQYF
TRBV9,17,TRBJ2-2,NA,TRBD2,TGTGCCAGCAGCCCCGGGGGGGCCCAAGCGAACACCGGGGAGCTGTTTTTT,CASSPGGAQANTGELFF
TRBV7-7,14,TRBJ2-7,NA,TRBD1,TGTGCTAGCAGCTTAGCCCAGGGGGATGTTGAGCAGTACTTC,CASSLAQGDVEQYF
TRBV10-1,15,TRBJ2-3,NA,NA,TGCGCCAGCGATAAGTTAAGCGGGAGCACAGATACGCAGTATTTT,CASDKLSGSTDTQYF
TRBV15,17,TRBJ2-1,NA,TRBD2,TGTGCCACCAGCAGCAGAAGCGGGGCGCTCTCCTACAATGAGCAGTTCTTC,CATSSRSGALSYNEQFF
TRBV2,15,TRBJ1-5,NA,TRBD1,TGTGCCAGCGCCCGGGACAGTAAAAGCAATCAGCCCCAGCATTTT,CASARDSKSNQPQHF
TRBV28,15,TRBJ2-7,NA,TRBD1,TGTGCCAGCAGTTTGGGGACAGGGGCCTCCTACGAGCAGTACTTC,CASSLGTGASYEQYF
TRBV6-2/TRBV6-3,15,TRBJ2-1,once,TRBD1,TGTGCCAGCAGTTACTCTAACAGGGGTGATGGTGAGCAGTTCTTC,CASSYSNRGDGEQFF
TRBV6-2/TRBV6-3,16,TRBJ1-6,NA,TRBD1,TGTGCCAGCAGCTATACGACAGGGGTAGGAAATTCACCCCTCCACTTT,CASSYTTGVGNSPLHF
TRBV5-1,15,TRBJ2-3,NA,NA,TGCGCCAGCAGCTTCTTCGGGGGATCCACAGATACGCAGTATTTT,CASSFFGGSTDTQYF
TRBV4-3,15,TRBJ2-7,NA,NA,TGCGCCAGCAGCCAAGAGATAAGCGGAGTCTACGAGCAGTACTTC,CASSQEISGVYEQYF
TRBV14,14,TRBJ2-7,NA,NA,TGTGCCAGCAGCCCGATAGCGAGAGGTTACGAGCAGTACTTC,CASSPIARGYEQYF
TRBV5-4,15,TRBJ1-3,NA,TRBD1,TGTGCCAGCAGCGACGACAGGGGTCCTGGAAACACCATATATTTT,CASSDDRGPGNTIYF